Following are 26 T cell receptor beta chains from one sample sequenced in a study of blood T cell repertoires in COVID-19. This table comes from immunoSEQ multiplex PCR, and its TCRdb copy is limited to in-frame clones, with some not included. This table holds around 130,000 clones, around four fifths found once. The material sequenced was PBMCs or T cells enriched from blood (not recorded which). These receptors originate from a man aged 30 to 39 who had recovered from COVID-19.

The chain is built from TRBV21-1 and TRBJ1-2; TRBD1, the D gene given by the table, was not confirmed from the DNA. TRBV21-1 is listed as a pseudogene. The CDR3 contains 14 residues. The CDR3 loop reads CASSPRTGNYGYTF. The CDR3 nucleotides read TGTGCCAGCAGCCCCAGGACAGGGAACTATGGCTACACCTTC.

V and J are TRBV25-1 and TRBJ1-3, with a tentative D call TRBD1 (5 bases). Trimming pared 2 bases from V and 0 bases from J, leaving 17 bases between. Germline CDR1 MGHDK, CDR2 SYGVNS. The CDR3 has 18 amino acids. The CDR3 bases are TGTGCCAGCAGTGAAGGACGGGGGACTAACCCCTCTGGAAACACCATATATTTT. This gives the protein CASSEGRGTNPSGNTIYF. The full variable domain, rest sourced from reference TRBV25-1 and TRBJ1-3, is EADIYQTPRYLVIGTGKKITLECSQTMGHDKMYWYQQDPGMELHLIHYSYGVNSTEKGDLSSESTVSRIRTEHFPLTLESARPSHTSQYLCASSEGRGTNPSGNTIYFGEGSWLTVV.

The CDR3 DNA reads as TGCGCCAGCAGCTCACAAGATTGGGGCAGGGAGACCCAGTACTTC. Residues: CASSSQDWGRETQYF. The V and J genes are TRBV4-1 and TRBJ2-5, with D possibly matching TRBD1 (5 bases). V lost 5 bases, J lost 5 bases, and 18 bases lay in between. The CDR3 covers 15 residues. Germline CDR1 reads MGHRA; CDR2 reads YSYEKL.

This chain joins TRBV19 and TRBJ1-5; 10 nucleotides agree with TRBD1. J gave up 5 bases and V 6 bases, and 16 bases lay outside the gene matches. Per germline, CDR1 LNHDA and CDR2 SQIVND (reference sequence). The CDR3 runs 18 residues. The CDR3 DNA follows: TGTGCCAGTAGGTACATAGCCGGGACAGGGGTAGGGGATCAGCCCCAGCATTTT. Translated, it gives CASRYIAGTGVGDQPQHF.

The V call is TRBV15, the J call TRBJ1-4; the match to TRBD1 covers 7 bases. The germline V gene encodes CDR1 LNHNV and CDR2 YYDKDF (reference sequence). The junction had 8 bases not matched to a gene; V was cut back by 2 bases and J by 8 bases. This CDR3 contains 15 residues. CDR3 coding DNA: TGTGCCACCAGCAGAACCCACGGGACAGCCGAAAAACTGTTTTTT. Translated: CATSRTHGTAEKLFF.

About this clone: Relative to the germline gene, one junction end is altered; a read error may explain this. J is TRBJ2-5 and V is TRBV3-1 (or the pseudogene TRBV3-2); no clear D gene. Germline loops: CDR1 LGHDT, CDR2 YNNKEL (reference sequence). The CDR3 loop spans 14 amino acids. The CDR3 region has the DNA TGTGCCAGCAACCAAGGTCCTCTTGTGGAGACCCAGTACTTC. This translates into CASNQGPLVETQYF.

The chain combines TRBV6-4 with TRBJ2-2, with 8 bases matching TRBD2. The CDR3 has 17 residues. Per germline, CDR1 MRHNA and CDR2 SNTAGT. The junction had 10 bases not matched to a gene; V was cut back by 6 bases and J by 1 base. The CDR3 sequence is CASRGPAGGGNTGELFF. In DNA form, the CDR3 reads TGTGCCAGCAGAGGACCCGCGGGAGGCGGGAACACCGGGGAGCTGTTTTTT.

The V gene is TRBV9, the J gene TRBJ2-5; 16 nucleotides match TRBD2. This CDR3 comprises 18 residues. V trimming: 5 bases; J trimming: 1 base; junction bases outside the gene matches: 8. Germline V lookup: CDR1 SGDLS, CDR2 YYNGEE. The CDR3 here is CASSTTGLAGGPQETQYF. The CDR3 DNA reads as TGTGCCAGCAGTACAACGGGACTAGCGGGAGGGCCCCAAGAGACCCAGTACTTC.

The chain couples TRBV29-1 to TRBJ2-4; 7 nucleotides align to TRBD1. The length of the CDR3 is 11 residues. Per the germline V gene, CDR1 is SQVTM and CDR2 is ANQGSEA. V lost 7 bases, J lost 10 bases, and 7 bases stayed unmatched. The CDR3 region has the DNA TGCAGCGCTGGGACAGACAGTATTCAGTACTTC. Translation: CSAGTDSIQYF.

V usage is TRBV6-2 or TRBV6-3 and J usage is TRBJ1-1; weak D call: TRBD1 (5 bases). CDR3 length: 16 residues. V was trimmed by 2 bases and J by 1 base, leaving 14 bases between them. Germline loops: CDR1 MNHEY, CDR2 SVGEGT. CDR3 sequence reads: CASSYGFRTGNTEAFF. The CDR3 bases are TGTGCCAGCAGTTACGGGTTCCGTACAGGGAACACTGAAGCTTTCTTT.

This chain connects TRBV3-1 (or the pseudogene TRBV3-2) to TRBJ2-1, with TRBD2 identical over 9 bases. CDR3 length equals 16 residues. Germline CDR1 reads LGHDT; CDR2 reads YNNKEL (reference sequence). After removal of 4 bases from V and 4 bases from J, the junction contained 8 bases not matched to a gene. The CDR3 reads CASSPGRREGYNEQFF. CDR3 in DNA: TGTGCCAGCAGCCCGGGGAGGCGGGAGGGTTACAATGAGCAGTTCTTC.

CDR3 in amino acids: CASRGDTQNPRLHF. CDR3 nucleotides: TGTGCCAGCAGAGGGGACACCCAAAATCCGCGGCTCCACTTT. The chain couples TRBV2 to TRBJ1-6; possible D gene TRBD1, 6 bases. Germline loops: CDR1 SNHLY, CDR2 FYNNEI. The CDR3 spans 14 residues. V lost 6 bases and J 16 bases, leaving 22 bases between the germline ends.

The rearrangement links TRBV18 to TRBJ1-5, with D possibly TRBD1 on 6 matching bases. The germline V and J ends were trimmed by 3 bases and 7 bases, with 16 bases remaining between them. Germline V lookup: CDR1 KGHSH, CDR2 LQKENI. There are 15 residues in the CDR3. The CDR3 reads CASSPGDTLIQPQHF. CDR3 nucleotide sequence: TGTGCCAGCTCACCGGGGGACACACTAATACAGCCCCAGCATTTT.

The chain combines TRBV19 with TRBJ2-3; 10 nucleotides line up with TRBD2. V shed 3 bases and J 4 bases; nucleotides not matched to a gene: 13. CDR1 is LNHDA and CDR2 is SQIVND in the germline V gene (reference sequence). CDR3 size: 18 residues. The CDR3 DNA reads as TGTGCCAGTAGTATCCTGATTACCCAGCGGGGGGGGTCAGATACGCAGTATTTT. Encoded protein: CASSILITQRGGSDTQYF.

The gene calls are TRBV27 and TRBJ2-7; 11 bases are a match to TRBD2. The V gene's germline CDR1 is MNHEY and CDR2 SMNVEV (reference sequence). V shed 3 bases and J 3 bases; nucleotides not matched to a gene: 4. CDR3 length: 15 amino acids. The DNA for the CDR3 is TGTGCCAGCAGTTTGCGGGGACTAGCGGACTACGAGCAGTACTTC. It yields the protein CASSLRGLADYEQYF.

CDR3 nucleotide sequence: TGTGCCAGCAGTCAGGGACAGGGGGCAAAGCCCCAGCATTTT. Its protein product is CASSQGQGAKPQHF. The V gene is TRBV2, the J gene TRBJ1-5; 12 nucleotides agree with TRBD1. The germline CDR1 and CDR2 sequences are SNHLY and FYNNEI. With V trimmed by 5 bases and J by 8 bases, 4 bases remained unmatched. The CDR3 spans 14 residues. Full variable domain (outside the CDR3, taken from reference TRBV2 and TRBJ1-5): EPEVTQTPSHQVTQMGQEVILRCVPISNHLYFYWYRQILGQKVEFLVSFYNNEISEKSEIFDDQFSVERPDGSNFTLKIRSTKLEDSAMYFCASSQGQGAKPQHFGDGTRLSIL.

CDR3 sequence reads: CASSRTLTDTQYF. CDR3 DNA sequence: TGTGCCAGCAGTCGGACTTTAACAGATACGCAGTATTTT. The V call is TRBV9, the J call TRBJ2-3; D is perhaps TRBD2 (5 bases). CDR1 is SGDLS and CDR2 is YYNGEE in the germline V gene. V gave up 5 bases and J gave up 3 bases, with 10 bases separating them. The CDR3 is made up of 13 amino acids.

The chain couples TRBV7-9 to TRBJ2-7; D might be TRBD2 (5 bases). The CDR3 has 14 residues. Germline V gene lookup returns CDR1 SEHNR and CDR2 FQNEAQ (reference sequence). V gave up 3 bases and J gave up 4 bases, with 13 bases separating them. The CDR3 nucleotides read TGTGCCAGCAGCTTCACGGGAAATGAGTACGAGCAGTACGTC. It translates to CASSFTGNEYEQYV.

The chain combines TRBV12-3 or TRBV12-4 with TRBJ1-2, with D perhaps matching TRBD1 (5 bases). Trimming removed 5 bases from V and 1 base from J, with 8 bases in between. This CDR3 comprises 13 residues. The CDR3 sequence: CASSRGGNYGYTF. CDR3 in DNA: TGTGCCAGCAGTAGGGGCGGTAACTATGGCTACACCTTC.

The chain has TRBV5-1 and TRBJ2-3; 10 nucleotides align to TRBD2. Germline V lookup: CDR1 SGHRS, CDR2 YFSETQ. This CDR3 is 15 amino acids long. The V and J ends lost 7 bases and 2 bases, in that order; junction bases with no gene match: 7. CDR3 protein: CASGKLAGNTDTQYF. The CDR3 DNA is TGCGCCAGCGGCAAACTAGCGGGGAACACAGATACGCAGTATTTT.

In its sample, this clone was seen a few times. This chain connects TRBV2 to TRBJ2-2, with D possibly being TRBD1 (6 bases). Trimming removed 6 bases at V and 0 bases at J, with 11 bases between. CDR1 and CDR2 (germline): SNHLY, FYNNEI. This CDR3 comprises 15 residues. CDR3 residues: CASRGQTANTGELFF. In nucleotides, the CDR3 is TGTGCCAGCAGAGGACAGACTGCGAACACCGGGGAGCTGTTTTTT.

The chain employs TRBV11-2 and TRBJ1-6; 8 bases line up with TRBD1. V shed 2 bases, J shed 7 bases, and the junction held 7 bases outside the gene matches. The germline gives CDR1 SGHAT, CDR2 FQNNGV. This CDR3 spans 16 amino acids. CDR3 in amino acids: CASSLQQGAKNSPLHF. The CDR3 coding sequence is TGTGCCAGCAGCTTACAGCAGGGGGCTAAAAATTCACCCCTCCACTTT.

This chain connects TRBV2 to TRBJ1-6; 9 positions match TRBD1. After removal of 4 bases from V and 7 bases from J, the junction contained 5 bases not matched to a gene. The CDR3 length is 15 residues. Germline CDR1 reads SNHLY; CDR2 reads FYNNEI. DNA for the CDR3: TGTGCCAGCAGTGTGGGACAGGGTAGCAATTCACCCCTCCACTTT. Its protein is CASSVGQGSNSPLHF.

This chain links TRBV15 with TRBJ1-2, with TRBD1 identical over 7 bases. CDR3 size: 16 residues. Looked up from germline, CDR1 is LNHNV and CDR2 is YYDKDF (reference sequence). V was clipped by 3 bases and J by 8 bases; unmatched bases: 15. The CDR3: CATSSTTGEPSRGYTF. The CDR3 DNA follows: TGTGCCACCAGCAGTACAACAGGGGAACCCTCTAGGGGCTACACCTTC.

The rearrangement uses TRBV2 and TRBJ1-1; D ambiguous. The germline V gene encodes CDR1 SNHLY and CDR2 FYNNEI. The ends were cut back, 11 bases at V and 0 bases at J, with 13 bases in the middle. There are 13 residues in the CDR3. Here the CDR3 DNA reads TGTGCCTCGCAGGCAGAAATGAACACTGAAGCTTTCTTT. Its translation is CASQAEMNTEAFF.

The rearrangement links TRBV5-4 to TRBJ2-3, with TRBD2 matching over 11 bases. Trimming at V came to 2 bases and at J to 3 bases, leaving 5 bases not matched to a gene. The germline V gene has CDR1 SGHNT and CDR2 YYREEE (reference sequence). The CDR3 totals 16 residues. CDR3 loop: CASSFKLAGETDTQYF. The CDR3 DNA sequence: TGTGCCAGCAGCTTCAAACTAGCGGGGGAAACAGATACGCAGTATTTT. The complete variable domain, with remaining parts taken from reference TRBV5-4 and TRBJ2-3, reads ETGVTQSPTHLIKTRGQQVTLRCSSQSGHNTVSWYQQALGQGPQFIFQYYREEENGRGNFPPRFSGLQFPNYSSELNVNALELDDSALYLCASSFKLAGETDTQYFGPGTRLTVL.